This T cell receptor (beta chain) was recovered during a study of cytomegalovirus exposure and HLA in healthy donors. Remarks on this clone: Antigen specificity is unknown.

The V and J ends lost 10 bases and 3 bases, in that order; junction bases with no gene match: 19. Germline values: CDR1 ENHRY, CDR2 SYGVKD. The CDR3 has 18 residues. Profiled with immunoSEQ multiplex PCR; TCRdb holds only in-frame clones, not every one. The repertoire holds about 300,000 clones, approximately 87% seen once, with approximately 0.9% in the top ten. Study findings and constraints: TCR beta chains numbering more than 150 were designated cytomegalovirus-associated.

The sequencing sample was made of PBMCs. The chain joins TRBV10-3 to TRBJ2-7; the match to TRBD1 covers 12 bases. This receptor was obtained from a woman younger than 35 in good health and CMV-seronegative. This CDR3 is CATWGGQGALEVGYEQYF. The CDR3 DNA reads TGTGCCACCTGGGGGGGACAGGGGGCGTTAGAGGTCGGCTACGAGCAGTACTTC.